Given below is one TCR beta chain in context. This entry is derived from a study of technical replicates of blood from a few donors. In germline, CDR1 is GTSNPN, CDR2 SVGIG (reference sequence). Trimming removed 4 bases from V and 4 bases from J, with 19 bases in between. The CDR3 has 15 residues. Libraries were prepared by immunoSEQ multiplex PCR; TCRdb keeps only in-frame clonotypes and omits some of them. The sample lists 79,000 or so clones, 85% to 95% occurring once. The clonotype originates from a human donor in good health. The chain joins TRBV30 to TRBJ1-2; possibly TRBD1 for D (6 bases). Material: T cells isolated from PBMCs. The CDR3 DNA reads as TGTGCCTGGACCGTACAGGGAGGGGGAACCTATGGCTACACCTTC. Translated: CAWTVQGGGTYGYTF. The entire variable domain, with the rest obtained from reference TRBV30 and TRBJ1-2, is as follows: SQTIHQWPATLVQPVGSPLSLECTVEGTSNPNLYWYRQAAGRGLQLLFYSVGIGQISSEVPQNLSASRPQDRQFILSSKKLLLSDSGFYLCAWTVQGGGTYGYTFGSGTRLTVV.